The T cell receptor beta chain described here comes from a study of graft-versus-host responses after intestinal transplantation. Study overall: Each recipient received a multivisceral, liver-intestinal, or isolated intestinal graft.

Sequencing was performed with immunoSEQ multiplex PCR; in TCRdb, only in-frame clones are kept and a portion is missing. The sample has approximately 130,000 clones, approximately 92% seen once; the top ten hold around 0.16%. Notes on this clone: What it recognizes is unknown.

The CDR3 sequence is 11 residues long. CDR1 and CDR2 (germline): SGHAT, FQNNGV. Between the trimmed V and J ends, which lost 10 bases and 6 bases, there was a span of 12 bases. Sequencing was performed on unstimulated CD4+ T cells sorted from spleen or lymph node cells, taken before intestinal transplant. The rearrangement links TRBV11-2 to TRBJ1-2; D not certain. The receptor was derived from a human donor who received an intestinal transplant. The CDR3: CATPGIHGYTF. In DNA form, the CDR3 reads TGTGCCACCCCTGGAATACATGGCTACACCTTC.